The clone carrying this T cell receptor beta chain was seen just once. The antigen is undetermined. Looked up from germline, CDR1 is SGHNT and CDR2 is YYREEE (reference sequence). Trimming stripped 4 bases from V and 2 bases from J, with 11 bases between. This CDR3 contains 14 residues. This specimen belongs to a study of multiple sclerosis patients with progressive multifocal leukoencephalopathy. Overall study results and limits: Clones expanded at PML were already present before and during natalizumab.

Some clones are missing from TCRdb's copy, which holds only in-frame ones; the method was immunoSEQ multiplex PCR. The profile covers under 35,000 clones, with more than 85% appearing a single time and 1.9% taken by the ten largest. Time point here: before natalizumab initiation. T0 blood was collected before the first natalizumab infusion. Material: PBMCs. The chain joins TRBV5-4 to TRBJ2-3; D ambiguous. This TCR was recovered from a man aged 25-45 years with multiple sclerosis. CDR3: CASSPDRNTDTQYF. The CDR3 DNA is TGTGCCAGCAGCCCGGACCGTAACACAGATACGCAGTATTTT.